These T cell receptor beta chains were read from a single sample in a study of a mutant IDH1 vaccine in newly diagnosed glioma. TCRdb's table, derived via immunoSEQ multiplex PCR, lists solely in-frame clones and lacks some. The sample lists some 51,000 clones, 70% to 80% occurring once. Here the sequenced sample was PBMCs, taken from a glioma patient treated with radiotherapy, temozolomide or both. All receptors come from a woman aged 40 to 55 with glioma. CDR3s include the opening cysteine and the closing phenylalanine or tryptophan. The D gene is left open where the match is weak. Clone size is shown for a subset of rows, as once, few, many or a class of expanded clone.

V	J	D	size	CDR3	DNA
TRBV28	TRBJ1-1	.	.	CASSLLGTEAFF	TGTGCCAGCAGTTTATTGGGCACTGAAGCTTTCTTT
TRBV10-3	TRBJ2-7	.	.	CAITGLQGGEQYF	TGTGCCATCACCGGACTACAGGGTGGAGAGCAGTACTTC
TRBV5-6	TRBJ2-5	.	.	CASSLAGDETQYF	TGTGCCAGCAGCTTGGCCGGGGACGAGACCCAGTACTTC
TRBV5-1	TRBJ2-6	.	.	CASSLGRGGFSGANVLTF	TGCGCCAGCAGCTTGGGACGGGGTGGGTTCTCTGGGGCCAACGTCCTGACTTTC
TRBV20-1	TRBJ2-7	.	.	CSAGGVSEQYF	TGCAGTGCTGGAGGAGTCTCCGAGCAGTACTTC
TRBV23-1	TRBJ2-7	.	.	CASSQGGSGDSSYEQYF	TGCGCCAGCAGTCAGGGGGGTAGCGGGGACAGCTCCTACGAGCAGTACTTC
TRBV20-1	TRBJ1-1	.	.	CSARAPEAFF	TGCAGTGCTAGGGCCCCTGAAGCTTTCTTT
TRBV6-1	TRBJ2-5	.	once	CASSKDRSETQYF	TGTGCCAGCAGTAAGGACAGAAGCGAGACCCAGTACTTC
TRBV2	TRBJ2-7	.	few	CASRPGLHHYEQYF	TGTGCCAGCAGGCCGGGACTCCACCACTACGAGCAGTACTTC
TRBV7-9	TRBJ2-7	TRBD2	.	CASSLLAGGVQYF	TGTGCCAGCAGCCTACTAGCGGGGGGAGTGCAGTACTTC
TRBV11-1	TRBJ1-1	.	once	CASSLTINTEAFF	TGTGCCAGCAGCCTAACGATTAACACTGAAGCTTTCTTT
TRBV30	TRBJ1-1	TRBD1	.	CAWGQGGGTEAFF	TGTGCCTGGGGACAGGGTGGGGGGACTGAAGCTTTCTTT
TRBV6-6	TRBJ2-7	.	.	CASSQGLGEQYF	TGTGCCAGCAGCCAAGGCCTTGGGGAGCAGTACTTC
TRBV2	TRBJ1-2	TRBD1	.	CASQPGGPGYTF	TGTGCCAGCCAGCCAGGGGGCCCTGGCTACACCTTC
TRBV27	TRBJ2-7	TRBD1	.	CASWGQQGAYEQYF	TGTGCCAGTTGGGGTCAGCAGGGGGCCTACGAGCAGTACTTC
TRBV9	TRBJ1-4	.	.	CASSVAGITNEKLFF	TGTGCCAGCAGCGTAGCTGGGATAACTAATGAAAAACTGTTTTTT
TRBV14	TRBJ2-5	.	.	CASSQQRQAQETQYF	TGTGCCAGCAGCCAACAGAGGCAGGCCCAGGAGACCCAGTACTTC
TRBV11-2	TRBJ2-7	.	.	CASSLDQWGAQDEQYF	TGTGCCAGCAGCTTAGATCAGTGGGGGGCCCAGGACGAGCAGTACTTC
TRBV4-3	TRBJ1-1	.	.	CASSLRRGGTEAFF	TGCGCCAGCAGTCTCCGTAGGGGGGGCACTGAAGCTTTCTTT
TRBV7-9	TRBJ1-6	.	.	CASSLNANNSPLHF	TGTGCCAGCAGCTTAAACGCTAATAATTCACCCCTCCACTTT
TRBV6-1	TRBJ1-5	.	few	CASSEDSNSNQPQHF	TGTGCCAGCAGTGAAGACAGCAATAGCAATCAGCCCCAGCATTTT
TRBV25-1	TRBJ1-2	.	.	CASSEAGKGRVGYTF	TGTGCCAGCAGTGAAGCAGGAAAAGGGCGGGTTGGCTACACCTTC
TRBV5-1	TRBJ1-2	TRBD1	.	CASSLDRAGEGYTF	TGCGCCAGCAGCCTCGACAGGGCAGGGGAGGGCTACACCTTC
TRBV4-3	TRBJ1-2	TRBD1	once	CASSRSRDSQANYGYTF	TGCGCCAGCAGCCGAAGCCGGGACAGCCAAGCTAACTATGGCTACACCTTC
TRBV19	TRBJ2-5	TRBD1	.	CASSYYRDRGRETQYF	TGTGCCAGTAGTTACTACCGGGACAGGGGACGAGAGACCCAGTACTTC
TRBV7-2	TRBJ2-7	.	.	CASSLGFYEQYF	TGTGCCAGCAGCTTAGGGTTCTACGAGCAGTACTTC
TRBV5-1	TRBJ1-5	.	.	CASSLAGIQPQHF	TGCGCCAGCAGCTTGGCGGGGATCCAGCCCCAGCATTTT
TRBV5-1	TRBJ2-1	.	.	CASSLVYPEQFF	TGCGCCAGCAGCTTGGTGTATCCTGAGCAGTTCTTC
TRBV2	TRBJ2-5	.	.	CASSGSTAQETQYF	TGTGCCAGCAGTGGGTCGACAGCGCAAGAGACCCAGTACTTC
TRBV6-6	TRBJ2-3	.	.	CASHRPPDTQYF	TGTGCCAGCCACCGTCCCCCAGATACGCAGTATTTT
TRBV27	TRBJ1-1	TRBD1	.	CASKLARGTEAFF	TGTGCCAGCAAGTTAGCCAGGGGGACTGAAGCTTTCTTT
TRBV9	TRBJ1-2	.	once	CASSSRAYGYTF	TGTGCCAGCAGCTCTAGGGCCTATGGCTACACCTTC
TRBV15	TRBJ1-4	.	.	CATSRDQAGSEKLFF	TGTGCCACCAGCAGAGATCAGGCAGGGTCGGAAAAACTGTTTTTT
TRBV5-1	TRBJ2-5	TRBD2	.	CASSLDASGGLKTQYF	TGCGCCAGCAGCCTGGACGCTAGCGGGGGGCTCAAGACCCAGTACTTC
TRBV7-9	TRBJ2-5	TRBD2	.	CASSRGEAGGPETQYF	TGTGCCAGCAGCCGAGGGGAGGCGGGGGGGCCAGAGACCCAGTACTTC
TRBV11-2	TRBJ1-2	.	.	CASSPVTGARSYGYTF	TGTGCCAGCAGCCCCGTCACGGGGGCGAGGAGCTATGGCTACACCTTC
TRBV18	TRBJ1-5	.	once	CASSQDSSNQPQHF	TGTGCCAGCTCCCAGGACAGCAGCAATCAGCCCCAGCATTTT
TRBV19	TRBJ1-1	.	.	CASSIVRDTEAFF	TGTGCCAGTAGTATAGTTCGCGATACTGAAGCTTTCTTT
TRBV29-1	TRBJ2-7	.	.	CSVETGPYEQYF	TGCAGCGTTGAAACGGGTCCCTACGAGCAGTACTTC
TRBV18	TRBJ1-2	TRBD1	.	CASSPSGRGRKDGYTF	TGTGCCAGCTCACCATCGGGCAGGGGGAGAAAGGATGGCTACACCTTC
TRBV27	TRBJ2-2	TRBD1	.	CASSLPGQGTGELFF	TGTGCCAGCAGTCTACCGGGACAGGGAACCGGGGAGCTGTTTTTT
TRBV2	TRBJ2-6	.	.	CASSDWGSGANVLTF	TGTGCCAGCAGTGACTGGGGATCCGGGGCCAACGTCCTGACTTTC
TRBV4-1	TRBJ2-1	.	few	CASSPRLGGWNEQFF	TGCGCCAGCAGCCCCCGGTTGGGGGGCTGGAATGAGCAGTTCTTC
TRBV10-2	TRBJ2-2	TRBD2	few	CASSESGGVLAGVTGELFF	TGCGCCAGCAGTGAGTCGGGAGGTGTACTAGCGGGGGTAACCGGGGAGCTGTTTTTT
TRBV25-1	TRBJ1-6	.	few	CASSNGSSYNSPLHF	TGTGCCAGCAGTAACGGGAGCTCCTATAATTCACCCCTCCACTTT